This T cell receptor (beta chain) was sequenced during a study of cytomegalovirus exposure and HLA in healthy donors. Study-level points and caveats: In vitro data verified a few CMV-associated chains as specific for CMV antigens.

13 Jbeta primers and 60 Vbeta primers were used for the PCR. Method: immunoSEQ multiplex PCR; TCRdb's copy keeps in-frame clones and lacks some. The profile shows around 110,000 clones, roughly 80% of them singletons. Germline assignment: CDR1 SGHTA and CDR2 FQGNSA. The CDR3 runs to 14 residues. Between the trimmed V and J ends, which lost 2 bases and 0 bases, there was a span of 5 bases. Concerning this clone itself: Its specificity is not known.

The sample consisted of PBMCs. The receptor was isolated from a man aged 35-49 years in good health and CMV-seronegative. The V call is TRBV7-2, the J call TRBJ1-5; D gene unclear. The CDR3: CASSLQFSNQPQHF. The CDR3 DNA follows: TGTGCCAGCAGCTTACAATTTAGCAATCAGCCCCAGCATTTT.